This T cell receptor beta chain was sequenced during a study of blood T cell repertoires in COVID-19. In the study's own analysis: Researchers report that nucleated cell counts were estimated from reference gene primer amplification. Using immunoSEQ multiplex PCR, the repertoire was profiled, and TCRdb retains in-frame clones only, with some absent. That table supplies the V and J calls and clone size; D and trimming were determined from the DNA. This table has about 120,000 clones, roughly 69% appearing once. Germline V gene sequence: CDR1 SNHLY, CDR2 FYNNEI. CDR3 size: 15 residues. Trimming shortened V by 5 bases and J by 0 bases, and 11 bases separated the two germline ends.

The receptor comes from a woman aged 70-85 years with acute or convalescent COVID-19. The chain carries TRBV2 and TRBJ2-1; perhaps TRBD1 as D (6 bases). The sample taken for sequencing was peripheral blood. CDR3 sequence (DNA): TGTGCCAGCAGTCCGGGACACCTCTCCTACAATGAGCAGTTCTTC. Encoded protein: CASSPGHLSYNEQFF.